One and the same sample provided the 5 T cell receptor beta chains below, sequenced in a study of long-term antiretroviral therapy in people with HIV. This was the immunoSEQ v3.0 assay at survey level. Data came from immunoSEQ multiplex PCR; TCRdb stores just in-frame clones and leaves some out. Here the sample spans 25,000 to 35,000 clones, more than 60% being singletons. The sample was unsorted PBMCs, taken 3.1 years after starting antiretroviral therapy. These receptors came from a woman aged 45 to 65 with HIV.

This clone was detected only a few times. The rearrangement uses TRBV19 and TRBJ1-1, with 11 bases fitting TRBD1. The V gene's germline CDR1 is LNHDA and CDR2 SQIVND (reference sequence). With 5 bases clipped from V and 8 bases from J, the junction kept 10 bases outside the gene matches. The CDR3 sequence is 15 residues long. This CDR3 is CASSGPGQGAGEAFF. The CDR3 region has the DNA TGTGCCAGTAGTGGCCCCGGACAGGGGGCCGGGGAAGCTTTCTTT. Drawing the rest from reference TRBV19 and TRBJ1-1, the complete variable domain is DGGITQSPKYLFRKEGQNVTLSCEQNLNHDAMYWYRQDPGQGLRLIYYSQIVNDFQKGDIAEGYSVSREKKESFPLTVTSAQKNPTAFYLCASSGPGQGAGEAFFGQGTRLTVV.

This sequence joins TRBV2 and TRBJ2-3, with 12 bases aligning to TRBD2. Per germline, CDR1 SNHLY and CDR2 FYNNEI. Unmatched junction bases numbered 4, after V lost 3 bases and J lost 6 bases. This CDR3 comprises 15 residues. This CDR3 reads CASSETSGGGDTQYF. In DNA, the CDR3 is TGTGCCAGCAGTGAGACTAGCGGGGGTGGGGATACGCAGTATTTT.

The CDR3 DNA reads as TGTGCCAGCAGTCTCAGCGGCACAGATACGCAGTATTTT. Translation: CASSLSGTDTQYF. The rearrangement uses TRBV27 and TRBJ2-3; D remains unclear. This CDR3 has 13 amino acids. V was clipped by 5 bases and J by 1 base, with 7 bases between them. Germline V gene lookup returns CDR1 MNHEY and CDR2 SMNVEV (reference sequence).

The chain couples TRBV9 to TRBJ2-6; D gene ambiguous. Germline V gene lookup returns CDR1 SGDLS and CDR2 YYNGEE. This CDR3 region has 14 residues. Trimming pared 4 bases from V and 2 bases from J, leaving 7 bases between. The CDR3 sequence is CASSLRTGANVLTF. Here the CDR3 DNA reads TGTGCCAGCAGCCTCCGGACTGGGGCCAACGTCCTGACTTTC.

This clone was seen a handful of times. J is TRBJ2-1 and V is TRBV7-2; TRBD2 might be the D (7 bases). Germline CDR1 SGHTA, CDR2 FQGNSA. This CDR3 comprises 14 residues. Trimming left V 6 bases short and J 6 bases short, with 15 bases between. For the CDR3, the DNA is TGTGCCAGCAGGGGACGGGGGGCGGGCAATGAGCAGTTCTTC. Amino acid sequence: CASRGRGAGNEQFF.